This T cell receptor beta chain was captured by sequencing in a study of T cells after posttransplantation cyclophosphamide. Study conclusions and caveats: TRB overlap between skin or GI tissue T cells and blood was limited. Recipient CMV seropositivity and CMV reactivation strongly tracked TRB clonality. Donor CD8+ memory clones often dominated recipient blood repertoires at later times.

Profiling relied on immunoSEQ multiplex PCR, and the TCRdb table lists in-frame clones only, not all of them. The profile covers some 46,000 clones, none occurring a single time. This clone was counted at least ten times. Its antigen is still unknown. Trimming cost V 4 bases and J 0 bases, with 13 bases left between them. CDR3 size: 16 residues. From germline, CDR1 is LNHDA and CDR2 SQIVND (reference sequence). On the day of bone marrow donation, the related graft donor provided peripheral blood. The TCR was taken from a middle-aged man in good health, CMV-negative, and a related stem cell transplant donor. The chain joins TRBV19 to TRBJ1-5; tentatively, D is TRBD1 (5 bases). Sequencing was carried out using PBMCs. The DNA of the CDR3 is TGTGCCAGTAGTACGGCGGGGGGAGGTAGCAATCAGCCCCAGCATTTT. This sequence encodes CASSTAGGGSNQPQHF.